Presented here are 5 T cell receptor beta chains from one specimen sequenced in a study of beta chain features in type 1 diabetes. Isolated RNA was reverse transcribed in full, so expressed TCRB transcripts were sequenced. Here immunoSEQ multiplex PCR was the method, and the copy in TCRdb shows in-frame clones only, minus some. The sample shows about 900,000 clones, 15% to 20% of them seen only once. Input material: naive CD4+ T cells from blood. Receptors were obtained from a woman aged 18 to 35 in good health.

This chain connects TRBV19 to TRBJ2-7, with TRBD2 matching 8 bases. V was pared by 5 bases and J by 0 bases, with 3 bases of the junction left unmatched. Germline-derived CDR1 and CDR2 are LNHDA and SQIVND (reference sequence). The CDR3 has 14 residues. The CDR3 coding sequence is TGTGCCAGTAGTCCTAGCGGGTTCTCCTACGAGCAGTACTTC. Its translation is CASSPSGFSYEQYF. Variable domain in full (rest from reference TRBV19 and TRBJ2-7): DGGITQSPKYLFRKEGQNVTLSCEQNLNHDAMYWYRQDPGQGLRLIYYSQIVNDFQKGDIAEGYSVSREKKESFPLTVTSAQKNPTAFYLCASSPSGFSYEQYFGPGTRLTVT.

This chain uses TRBV5-1 with TRBJ1-4, with D possibly matching TRBD1 (5 bases). Trimming removed 0 bases from V and 5 bases from J, with 14 bases in between. The germline gives CDR1 SGHRS, CDR2 YFSETQ. The CDR3 runs to 16 residues. DNA for the CDR3: TGCGCCAGCAGCTTGGCCAAGACAGACATGAATGAAAAACTGTTTTTT. This translates into CASSLAKTDMNEKLFF.

Concerning this clone itself: Other DNA sequences in the sample encode the same CDR3. The rearrangement joins TRBV11-2 to TRBJ2-2; the D is unclear. Germline loops: CDR1 SGHAT, CDR2 FQNNGV. This CDR3 spans 12 amino acids. Trimming removed 3 bases at V and 5 bases at J, with 4 bases between. CDR3 region: CASSLDTGELFF. For the CDR3, the DNA is TGTGCCAGCAGCTTGGATACCGGGGAGCTGTTTTTT.

The chain combines TRBV7-2 with TRBJ2-5, with 7 nucleotides matching TRBD2. Germline CDR1 SGHTA, CDR2 FQGNSA. CDR3 size: 16 residues. V lost 1 base, J lost 1 base, and 6 bases stayed unmatched. The CDR3 spells CASSLVPLATQETQYF. CDR3 sequence (DNA): TGTGCCAGCAGCTTAGTACCACTAGCGACCCAAGAGACCCAGTACTTC.

This clone was detected only a few times. This chain connects TRBV6-5 to TRBJ2-5; 8 positions match TRBD1. V shed 8 bases and J 5 bases; nucleotides not matched to a gene: 10. The length of the CDR3 is 14 residues. Germline assignment: CDR1 MNHEY and CDR2 SVGAGI. CDR3 amino acids: CASRLGQGWETQYF. CDR3 coding DNA: TGTGCCAGCCGCCTCGGACAGGGATGGGAGACCCAGTACTTC.